This is a list of T cell receptor beta chains from one sample in a study of monozygotic twins with inflammatory bowel disease. For each CDR3 protein, TCRdb gives one entry from its re-call of the 5' RACE reads, without DNA. Found here are some 170,000 distinct CDR3 sequences; the top ten clones hold 2.4%. Specimen: blood. Receptors were obtained from a human donor with ulcerative colitis or Crohn's disease, or a healthy co-twin of an affected twin (not recorded which). Each CDR3 is given with its conserved first and last residue.

>TRBJ1-6|TRBV9
CASSAKMGQGNSPLHF
>TRBJ2-5|TRBV6-6
CASSPDRVGETQYF
>TRBJ2-4|TRBV30
CAWSERPIQYF
>TRBJ2-5|TRBV5-1
CASSPDRLQETQYF
>TRBJ2-1|TRBV5-4
CASSLDGSAYNEQFF
>TRBJ1-5|TRBV5-1
CASSLGTVSNQPQHF
>TRBJ2-4|TRBV2
CASSEAGIKNIQYF
>TRBJ2-3|TRBV20-1
CSASRGASGTDTQYF
>TRBJ2-4|TRBV15
CATSRARTGNAKNIQYF
>TRBJ1-2|TRBV2
CASSVPGTYYGYTF
>TRBJ2-5|TRBV18
CASSPADTQQETQYF
>TRBJ2-4|TRBV15
CATSKESSGRGLAKNIQYF
>TRBJ2-5|TRBV7-9
CASSLLPGQGAVETQYF
>TRBJ1-2|TRBV12-2
CASRLAGSLGFFTRDRGLYGYTF
>TRBJ1-5|TRBV4-1
CASSQDRGLQPQHF
>TRBJ2-7|TRBV7-3
CASSSTGTTSYEQYF
>TRBJ2-2|TRBV3-1
CASSLSRPGELFF
>TRBJ2-1|TRBV7-2
CASSSDRSSNEQFF
>TRBJ2-7|TRBV7-9
CASSLDSFAPYEQYF
>TRBJ1-2|TRBV5-1
CASSSRPGASGDYTF
>TRBJ2-5|TRBV6-1
CASSEGGGQETQYF
>TRBJ2-7|TRBV20-1
CSARTSGAPYEQYF
>TRBJ1-1|TRBV27
CASSLRLGGGTEAFF
>TRBJ1-1|TRBV7-9
CASSFGVRGNTEAFF
>TRBJ2-2|TRBV3-1
CASSQDAGGEKEPGNTGELFF
>TRBJ1-2|TRBV19
CASSPHRRDLYGYTF
>TRBJ2-7|TRBV5-1
CASSPDAGGAYEQYF
>TRBJ2-4|TRBV4-3
CASSLGTSGAKNIQYF
>TRBJ2-1|TRBV5-4
CASSFRQGRTSEQFF
>TRBJ1-2|TRBV5-1
CASSLDRGPWGYTF
>TRBJ2-3|TRBV5-1
CASSLDWTGSSTPSTDTQYF
>TRBJ1-1|TRBV2
CASGQGRGTQAFF
>TRBJ1-1|TRBV5-1
CASSLKTGANTEAFF
>TRBJ2-3|TRBV5-1
CASSLGVRWDTQYF
>TRBJ2-3|TRBV5-1
CASSLSRRSSTDTQYF
>TRBJ2-2|TRBV11-2
CASSFSIPGRTGELFF
>TRBJ1-2|TRBV24-1
CATSDSTFPDRGQNGYTF
>TRBJ1-1|TRBV20-1
CSASWQGKVGTEAFF
>TRBJ1-2|TRBV2
CASIEGGGYGYTF
>TRBJ2-1|TRBV9
CASSNRDLYNEQFF
>TRBJ1-4|TRBV4-1
CASSQDGPPRSTNEKLFF
>TRBJ2-4|TRBV21-1
CASSKWARMAKNIQYF
>TRBJ1-2|TRBV7-9
CASSLTHGPGYGYTF
>TRBJ2-1|TRBV4-1
CASSQAGLAGGASSYNEQFF
>TRBJ1-1|TRBV4-3
CASSQVGQGVPEAFF